This is a list of T cell receptor beta chains from one sample in a study of blood T cell repertoires in COVID-19. Only in-frame clones appear in the TCRdb table, and some are missing; sequencing was by immunoSEQ multiplex PCR. The sample has about 50,000 clones, over 80% seen once. The specimen was peripheral blood. The receptors were gathered from a man aged 40-49 years with acute or convalescent COVID-19. Each CDR3 is given with its conserved first and last residue. The order of the fields is CDR3 length, V gene, J gene, clone size, D gene, CDR3 DNA, CDR3 protein. D genes are given only for firm matches. Clone sizes are given selectively: once, few, many, or a class where the clone is expanded.

cdr3_length: 12; v_call: TRBV2; j_call: TRBJ1-3; clone_size: .; d_call: .; cdr3_nt: TGTGCCAGCGGACAGCTTGGAAACACCATATATTTT; cdr3_aa: CASGQLGNTIYF
cdr3_length: 16; v_call: TRBV19; j_call: TRBJ1-4; clone_size: .; d_call: .; cdr3_nt: TGTGCCAGTAGAGGCGGGAGGAAAGCAACTAATGAAAAACTGTTTTTT; cdr3_aa: CASRGGRKATNEKLFF
cdr3_length: 13; v_call: TRBV6-6; j_call: TRBJ1-2; clone_size: .; d_call: TRBD1; cdr3_nt: TGTGCCAGCAGTTTAGGACAGGGTGGCGGCTACACCTTC; cdr3_aa: CASSLGQGGGYTF
cdr3_length: 12; v_call: TRBV24-1; j_call: TRBJ1-1; clone_size: few; d_call: .; cdr3_nt: TGTGCCACCAGTGATTACGGGGGAGAAGCTTTCTTT; cdr3_aa: CATSDYGGEAFF
cdr3_length: 16; v_call: TRBV19; j_call: TRBJ1-4; clone_size: once; d_call: .; cdr3_nt: TGTGCCAGTAGTATAGGAGAGGTTGCAACTAATGAAAAACTGTTTTTT; cdr3_aa: CASSIGEVATNEKLFF
cdr3_length: 15; v_call: TRBV6-5; j_call: TRBJ1-4; clone_size: .; d_call: .; cdr3_nt: TGTGCCAGCAGTTACTCCGCAGGCAGCTATGAAAAACTGTTTTTT; cdr3_aa: CASSYSAGSYEKLFF
cdr3_length: 17; v_call: TRBV19; j_call: TRBJ2-3; clone_size: .; d_call: TRBD2; cdr3_nt: TGTGCCAGTAGTATGCAAAGAGCGGGAGGGTCCACAGATACGCAGTATTTT; cdr3_aa: CASSMQRAGGSTDTQYF
cdr3_length: 15; v_call: TRBV19; j_call: TRBJ2-5; clone_size: .; d_call: .; cdr3_nt: TGTGCCAGTAGTACCCTCCAGGGGAAGCAAGAGACCCAGTACTTC; cdr3_aa: CASSTLQGKQETQYF
cdr3_length: 16; v_call: TRBV5-8; j_call: TRBJ2-2; clone_size: .; d_call: TRBD2; cdr3_nt: TGTGCCAGCAGCCCCCGACTAGCGGGAGAAACCGGGGAGCTGTTTTTT; cdr3_aa: CASSPRLAGETGELFF
cdr3_length: 12; v_call: TRBV24-1; j_call: TRBJ1-1; clone_size: .; d_call: .; cdr3_nt: TGTGCCACCAGTGATAAAGCAACTGAAGCTTTCTTT; cdr3_aa: CATSDKATEAFF
cdr3_length: 17; v_call: TRBV27; j_call: TRBJ1-5; clone_size: .; d_call: TRBD1; cdr3_nt: TGTGCCAGCAGTTTAAAGGGCAGGGGGCCAAGCAATCAGCCCCAGCATTTT; cdr3_aa: CASSLKGRGPSNQPQHF
cdr3_length: 13; v_call: TRBV7-2; j_call: TRBJ1-3; clone_size: .; d_call: TRBD1; cdr3_nt: TGTGCCAGCAGCCCGGACAGGGGGAACACCATATATTTT; cdr3_aa: CASSPDRGNTIYF
cdr3_length: 17; v_call: TRBV24-1; j_call: TRBJ2-2; clone_size: .; d_call: TRBD2; cdr3_nt: TGTGCCACCAGCGGACTAGCGGGGGGGACGGGGACCGGGGAGCTGTTTTTT; cdr3_aa: CATSGLAGGTGTGELFF
cdr3_length: 17; v_call: TRBV30; j_call: TRBJ2-6; clone_size: .; d_call: TRBD2; cdr3_nt: TGTGCCTGGAATTACGGGAGGACGGTGTCTGGGGCCAACGTCCTGACTTTC; cdr3_aa: CAWNYGRTVSGANVLTF
cdr3_length: 11; v_call: TRBV6-5; j_call: TRBJ2-5; clone_size: .; d_call: .; cdr3_nt: TGTGCCAGCAGCCTCAGAGAGACCCAGTACTTC; cdr3_aa: CASSLRETQYF
cdr3_length: 16; v_call: TRBV3-1/TRBV3-2; j_call: TRBJ2-3; clone_size: .; d_call: .; cdr3_nt: TGTGCCAGCAGCCTAGGGCGAGGGGGTTTGACAGATACGCAGTATTTT; cdr3_aa: CASSLGRGGLTDTQYF
cdr3_length: 14; v_call: TRBV9; j_call: TRBJ2-2; clone_size: .; d_call: .; cdr3_nt: TGTGCCAGCAGGGGGCGGGAGAACACCGGGGAGCTGTTTTTT; cdr3_aa: CASRGRENTGELFF
cdr3_length: 12; v_call: TRBV5-4; j_call: TRBJ1-2; clone_size: .; d_call: TRBD1; cdr3_nt: TGTGCCAGCACCGGACAGGCCTATGGCTACACCTTC; cdr3_aa: CASTGQAYGYTF
cdr3_length: 15; v_call: TRBV6-5; j_call: TRBJ2-2; clone_size: .; d_call: TRBD2; cdr3_nt: TGTGCCACCCATAATCGGCTAGCGGGGACCGGGGAGCTGTTTTTT; cdr3_aa: CATHNRLAGTGELFF
cdr3_length: 15; v_call: TRBV28; j_call: TRBJ1-2; clone_size: .; d_call: TRBD1; cdr3_nt: TGTGCCAGCAGTTCGATTCCCGGGACAGGGGGGGGCTACACCTTC; cdr3_aa: CASSSIPGTGGGYTF
cdr3_length: 13; v_call: TRBV7-9; j_call: TRBJ1-5; clone_size: .; d_call: .; cdr3_nt: TGTGCCAGCAGCAGGGGAGGTGGACAGCCCCAGCATTTT; cdr3_aa: CASSRGGGQPQHF
cdr3_length: 15; v_call: TRBV12-5; j_call: TRBJ2-1; clone_size: .; d_call: .; cdr3_nt: TGTGCTAGTGGTTTGTCCCACAGGGGAGGCAATGAGCAGTTCTTC; cdr3_aa: CASGLSHRGGNEQFF
cdr3_length: 17; v_call: TRBV15; j_call: TRBJ2-1; clone_size: .; d_call: TRBD2; cdr3_nt: TGTGCCACCAGCGTCGGACTAGCGATTAGCTCCTACAATGAGCAGTTCTTC; cdr3_aa: CATSVGLAISSYNEQFF
cdr3_length: 16; v_call: TRBV5-1; j_call: TRBJ2-7; clone_size: .; d_call: .; cdr3_nt: TGCGCCAGCAGCTTGGACCCCTATAGGAGCTCCTACGAGCAGTACTTC; cdr3_aa: CASSLDPYRSSYEQYF
cdr3_length: 15; v_call: TRBV2; j_call: TRBJ1-2; clone_size: few; d_call: .; cdr3_nt: TGTGCCAGCAGTGGAGGCGGACCGGGGACTAGAGGCTACACCTTC; cdr3_aa: CASSGGGPGTRGYTF
cdr3_length: 14; v_call: TRBV6-6; j_call: TRBJ2-1; clone_size: .; d_call: TRBD1; cdr3_nt: TGTGCCAGCAGCGGGACAGGGTATCACAATGAGCAGTTCTTC; cdr3_aa: CASSGTGYHNEQFF
cdr3_length: 13; v_call: TRBV30; j_call: TRBJ2-7; clone_size: .; d_call: .; cdr3_nt: TGTGCCTGGAGTGTGGAGGGACCCTACGAGCAGTACTTC; cdr3_aa: CAWSVEGPYEQYF
cdr3_length: 14; v_call: TRBV7-9; j_call: TRBJ1-4; clone_size: once; d_call: TRBD1; cdr3_nt: TGTGCCAGCAGCCGGACAGGGGCAATGGAAAAACTGTTTTTT; cdr3_aa: CASSRTGAMEKLFF
cdr3_length: 13; v_call: TRBV5-1; j_call: TRBJ1-3; clone_size: .; d_call: .; cdr3_nt: TGCGCCACCGGAACAGGGCATGGAAACACCATATATTTT; cdr3_aa: CATGTGHGNTIYF
cdr3_length: 18; v_call: TRBV27; j_call: TRBJ1-5; clone_size: .; d_call: TRBD1; cdr3_nt: TGTGCCAGCAGTTTATCCCCCACCAAGACAGGGGAAAATCAGCCCCAGCATTTT; cdr3_aa: CASSLSPTKTGENQPQHF
cdr3_length: 17; v_call: TRBV19; j_call: TRBJ1-5; clone_size: .; d_call: .; cdr3_nt: TGTGCCAGTAGTAAACTCACGGGAGGGTTCGATAATCAGCCCCAGCATTTT; cdr3_aa: CASSKLTGGFDNQPQHF
cdr3_length: 15; v_call: TRBV28; j_call: TRBJ1-1; clone_size: few; d_call: .; cdr3_nt: TGTGCCAGCAGTTCCATCGCGGGGGGCAGCACTGAAGCTTTCTTT; cdr3_aa: CASSSIAGGSTEAFF
cdr3_length: 14; v_call: TRBV3-1/TRBV3-2; j_call: TRBJ1-2; clone_size: once; d_call: .; cdr3_nt: TGTGCCAGCAGCCAACTTGCTGGCGGGGGTGGCTACACCTTC; cdr3_aa: CASSQLAGGGGYTF
cdr3_length: 14; v_call: TRBV6-1; j_call: TRBJ1-2; clone_size: few; d_call: .; cdr3_nt: TGTGCCAGCAGTGAAGCAGGGAGACCCTATGGCTACACCTTC; cdr3_aa: CASSEAGRPYGYTF
cdr3_length: 19; v_call: TRBV7-2; j_call: TRBJ2-5; clone_size: .; d_call: TRBD2; cdr3_nt: TGTGCCAGCAGCCTTCGCGGTCCTAGCGGGGGGGCCGGGAGAGAGACCCAGTACTTC; cdr3_aa: CASSLRGPSGGAGRETQYF
cdr3_length: 14; v_call: TRBV10-3; j_call: TRBJ2-5; clone_size: few; d_call: TRBD2; cdr3_nt: TGTGCCATCAGTGATGGACTAGCGAAAGAGACCCAGTACTTC; cdr3_aa: CAISDGLAKETQYF
cdr3_length: 13; v_call: TRBV2; j_call: TRBJ1-6; clone_size: .; d_call: TRBD1; cdr3_nt: TGTGCCGGAGGACAGGGGTATAATTCACCCCTCCACTTT; cdr3_aa: CAGGQGYNSPLHF
cdr3_length: 14; v_call: TRBV24-1; j_call: TRBJ2-3; clone_size: once; d_call: .; cdr3_nt: TGTGCCACCAGTGGTCCGGGGATGATAGATACGCAGTATTTT; cdr3_aa: CATSGPGMIDTQYF
cdr3_length: 12; v_call: TRBV19; j_call: TRBJ2-3; clone_size: .; d_call: .; cdr3_nt: TGTGCCTCAAGGGGGTGGACAGATACGCAGTATTTT; cdr3_aa: CASRGWTDTQYF
cdr3_length: 15; v_call: TRBV30; j_call: TRBJ2-3; clone_size: .; d_call: TRBD2; cdr3_nt: TGTGCCTGGGCTCCTACTAGCGGGGGGCGGGATACGCAGTATTTT; cdr3_aa: CAWAPTSGGRDTQYF
cdr3_length: 13; v_call: TRBV2; j_call: TRBJ2-1; clone_size: .; d_call: .; cdr3_nt: TGTGCCAGCTCACAGGGAATATACAATGAGCAGTTCTTC; cdr3_aa: CASSQGIYNEQFF
cdr3_length: 17; v_call: TRBV5-4; j_call: TRBJ2-2; clone_size: .; d_call: TRBD1; cdr3_nt: TGTGCCAGCAGCTTTGGAGGACAGGGATCGAACACCGGGGAGCTGTTTTTT; cdr3_aa: CASSFGGQGSNTGELFF
cdr3_length: 16; v_call: TRBV21-1; j_call: TRBJ1-5; clone_size: .; d_call: .; cdr3_nt: TGTGCCAGCAGCAAAGATTGTCAGAATAGCAATCAGCCCCAGCATTTT; cdr3_aa: CASSKDCQNSNQPQHF
cdr3_length: 13; v_call: TRBV7-9; j_call: TRBJ2-3; clone_size: .; d_call: .; cdr3_nt: TGTGCCAGCAGCCCTGGGCCGCGGGGTACGCAGTATTTT; cdr3_aa: CASSPGPRGTQYF
cdr3_length: 14; v_call: TRBV6-2/TRBV6-3; j_call: TRBJ1-2; clone_size: .; d_call: .; cdr3_nt: TGTGCCAGCAGTTACTCTAACTCAGGGAATGGCTACACCTTC; cdr3_aa: CASSYSNSGNGYTF
cdr3_length: 15; v_call: TRBV18; j_call: TRBJ1-1; clone_size: few; d_call: TRBD1; cdr3_nt: TGTGCCAGCTCACCAGGACAGGGGGCCAACACTGAAGCTTTCTTT; cdr3_aa: CASSPGQGANTEAFF
cdr3_length: 17; v_call: TRBV7-9; j_call: TRBJ1-5; clone_size: .; d_call: TRBD1; cdr3_nt: TGTGCCAGCAGCATATCACTAGGGGGCGGAAGCAATCAGCCCCAGCATTTT; cdr3_aa: CASSISLGGGSNQPQHF
cdr3_length: 13; v_call: TRBV12-3/TRBV12-4; j_call: TRBJ1-6; clone_size: .; d_call: TRBD1; cdr3_nt: TGTGCCAGCAGTCGGGACAGGAATTCACCCCTCCACTTT; cdr3_aa: CASSRDRNSPLHF
cdr3_length: 12; v_call: TRBV5-1; j_call: TRBJ2-1; clone_size: .; d_call: .; cdr3_nt: TGCGCCAGCAGCTTGTTTCGTAATGAGCAGTTCTTC; cdr3_aa: CASSLFRNEQFF
cdr3_length: 13; v_call: TRBV6-5; j_call: TRBJ2-1; clone_size: .; d_call: .; cdr3_nt: TGTGCCAGCAAGGAAGGGGGCTACAATGAGCAGTTCTTC; cdr3_aa: CASKEGGYNEQFF
cdr3_length: 15; v_call: TRBV6-5; j_call: TRBJ2-1; clone_size: .; d_call: .; cdr3_nt: TGTGCCAGCAGAAGCGGCGATAACTCCTACAATGAGCAGTTCTTC; cdr3_aa: CASRSGDNSYNEQFF
cdr3_length: 15; v_call: TRBV10-2; j_call: TRBJ1-1; clone_size: .; d_call: .; cdr3_nt: TGCGCCAGCATTAGAACGGACGGAGGCGACACTGAAGCTTTCTTT; cdr3_aa: CASIRTDGGDTEAFF
cdr3_length: 16; v_call: TRBV19; j_call: TRBJ2-5; clone_size: .; d_call: TRBD2; cdr3_nt: TGTGCCAGTAGTCTCCAGACTAGCGGGGGGAGGGAGACCCAGTACTTC; cdr3_aa: CASSLQTSGGRETQYF
cdr3_length: 14; v_call: TRBV6-1; j_call: TRBJ2-2; clone_size: .; d_call: .; cdr3_nt: TGTGCCAGCAGTGAACAGGGGATCGGCGGGGAGCTGTTTTTT; cdr3_aa: CASSEQGIGGELFF
cdr3_length: 16; v_call: TRBV7-8; j_call: TRBJ1-2; clone_size: .; d_call: .; cdr3_nt: TGTGCCAGCAGCTTAGCACAGGGAAGCAGAAGCTATGGCTACACCTTC; cdr3_aa: CASSLAQGSRSYGYTF
cdr3_length: 13; v_call: TRBV11-2; j_call: TRBJ2-3; clone_size: .; d_call: TRBD1; cdr3_nt: TGTGCCAGCAGCTGGGGACAGACAGATACGCAGTATTTT; cdr3_aa: CASSWGQTDTQYF
cdr3_length: 15; v_call: TRBV30; j_call: TRBJ1-5; clone_size: .; d_call: .; cdr3_nt: TGTGCCTGGAGTGGCCGGTCGAGTTTTTCTCAGCCCCAGCATTTT; cdr3_aa: CAWSGRSSFSQPQHF
cdr3_length: 15; v_call: TRBV7-2; j_call: TRBJ2-1; clone_size: .; d_call: TRBD2; cdr3_nt: TGTGCCAGCAGCTTCGGACTAGCGGGGTACAATGAGCAGTTCTTC; cdr3_aa: CASSFGLAGYNEQFF
cdr3_length: 14; v_call: TRBV18; j_call: TRBJ2-1; clone_size: few; d_call: TRBD1; cdr3_nt: TGTGCCAGCTCACCACCGGGACAGGACAATGAGCAGTTCTTC; cdr3_aa: CASSPPGQDNEQFF
cdr3_length: 15; v_call: TRBV30; j_call: TRBJ1-2; clone_size: few; d_call: .; cdr3_nt: TGTGCCTGGACCAGAGTAGCGTCAGGGGCGGATGGCTACACCTTC; cdr3_aa: CAWTRVASGADGYTF